This TCR beta chain was identified in a study of CD8 T cells in ankylosing spondylitis. Study results and caveats: Within ankylosing spondylitis blood, a TCR beta motif made up of eight or nine highly homologous variants appeared to be characteristic.

This clonotype was detected ten times or more. Its antigen is unidentified. Quantitative 5'-RACE with molecular barcodes generated TCR beta libraries. TCRdb re-derived calls from the 5' RACE reads in MiXCR, one entry per CDR3 protein. Among 750,000 to 850,000 distinct CDR3 sequences listed, roughly 12% were seen once. Sequencing was done on a sample of blood, either unsorted or a sorted T cell fraction (not recorded which). The clonotype was recovered from a male donor with ankylosing spondylitis.

CDR3 amino acids: CSASGSGTENEKLFF. In DNA form, the CDR3 reads TGCAGTGCTAGCGGTAGCGGGACGGAGAATGAAAAACTGTTTTTT. The genes are TRBV20-1 and TRBJ1-4; TRBD1 is a possible D gene (5 bases). Trimming pared 3 bases from V and 5 bases from J, leaving 16 bases between. This CDR3 is built from 15 residues. Germline-derived CDR1 and CDR2 are DFQATT and SNEGSKA (reference sequence).